Below are 6 T cell receptor beta chains sequenced from a single sample in a study of cytomegalovirus exposure and HLA in healthy donors. Amplification used 60 Vbeta primers and 13 Jbeta primers. Measured with immunoSEQ multiplex PCR; TCRdb has only the in-frame clones, and not every one. The table records about 130,000 clones, just under 85% of them present only once. The specimen was PBMCs. These receptors all stem from a boy between 2 and 15 years old in good health and CMV-seronegative.

About this clone itself: This specimen includes other DNA sequences encoding the same CDR3. The chain is built from TRBV9 and TRBJ2-1; a weak D match, TRBD2 (6 bases). CDR3 length: 16 residues. Trimming pared 4 bases from V and 0 bases from J, leaving 14 bases between. Germline V CDR1 and CDR2: SGDLS, YYNGEE. CDR3 region: CASSPPAGSSYNEQFF. In DNA, the CDR3 is TGTGCCAGCAGCCCCCCCGCGGGAAGCTCCTACAATGAGCAGTTCTTC.

This clone was seen once. The J gene is TRBJ2-1, the V gene TRBV2; 11 nucleotides match TRBD1. V trimming: 7 bases; J trimming: 3 bases; junction bases outside the gene matches: 2. Germline CDR1 and CDR2: SNHLY and FYNNEI. This CDR3 has 14 amino acids. CDR3 nucleotide sequence: TGTGCCAGCACGGACAGGGGGCTCTACAATGAGCAGTTCTTC. Translated, it gives CASTDRGLYNEQFF.

The genes are TRBV6-1 and TRBJ2-7, with 8 nucleotides matching TRBD2. The CDR3 extends over 15 amino acids. J gave up 0 bases and V 3 bases, and 4 bases lay outside the gene matches. Germline V gene lookup returns CDR1 MNHNS and CDR2 SASEGT. In nucleotides, the CDR3 is TGTGCCAGCAGTGAGATGACTAGCGCCTCCTACGAGCAGTACGTC. Its protein product is CASSEMTSASYEQYV.

The chain couples TRBV4-3 to TRBJ1-1, with a weak D call TRBD1 (5 bases). This CDR3 comprises 15 residues. The germline CDR1 and CDR2 sequences are LGHNA and YSLEER. Deletions cut 4 bases from V and 5 bases from J, with 17 bases between. CDR3 protein: CASSPPPTGGTEAFF. The DNA of the CDR3 is TGCGCCAGCAGCCCCCCCCCAACAGGCGGAACTGAAGCTTTCTTT.

J is TRBJ1-2 and V is TRBV4-1; 7 bases are shared with TRBD1. CDR3 size: 15 residues. CDR1 is MGHRA and CDR2 is YSYEKL in the germline V gene. Unmatched junction bases numbered 9, after V lost 0 bases and J lost 8 bases. The CDR3 loop is CASSQDRGQHKGYTF. For the CDR3, the DNA is TGCGCCAGCAGCCAAGATAGGGGACAGCATAAAGGCTACACCTTC.

This rearrangement joins TRBV5-5 to TRBJ1-2; D remains ambiguous. Germline V gene data show CDR1 as SGHKS and CDR2 as YYEKEE (reference sequence). The germline V and J ends were trimmed by 3 bases and 4 bases, with 4 bases remaining between them. The CDR3 has 11 residues. CDR3 in amino acids: CASSSSYGYTF. The CDR3 region has the DNA TGTGCCAGCAGCTCCAGCTATGGCTACACCTTC.